One and the same sample provided the 9 T cell receptor beta chains below, sequenced in a study of beta chain features in type 1 diabetes. Since all of the isolated RNA was reverse transcribed, expressed TCRB transcripts were what got sequenced. Some clones are missing from TCRdb's copy, which holds only in-frame ones; the method was immunoSEQ multiplex PCR. The data show 900,000 or so clones, roughly a sixth seen once. Sequencing was carried out using naive CD4+ T cells from blood. These receptors were collected from a woman aged 18-35 years in good health.

This chain joins TRBV20-1 and TRBJ1-2, with unresolved D. V dropped 7 bases and J dropped 3 bases, with 9 bases sitting between them. Germline V gene data show CDR1 as DFQATT and CDR2 as SNEGSKA (reference sequence). This CDR3 is built from 11 residues. The CDR3 reads CSGEVYYGYTF. The CDR3 DNA reads TGCAGTGGGGAGGTCTACTATGGCTACACCTTC.

The table lists this clone with a few counts. This chain joins TRBV6-5 and TRBJ1-2; D is unclear. The CDR3 spans 12 residues. Trimming pared 4 bases from V and 7 bases from J, leaving 10 bases between. The germline CDR1 and CDR2 sequences are MNHEY and SVGAGI. This CDR3 is CASSSLPGGYTF. Here the CDR3 DNA reads TGTGCCAGCAGTTCTCTTCCAGGTGGCTACACCTTC.

This clone was seen only a few times. This chain uses TRBV10-3 with TRBJ1-2, with D possibly TRBD1 on 6 matching bases. In germline, CDR1 is ENHRY, CDR2 SYGVKD. With 6 bases removed from V and 6 bases from J, the gap between germline ends came to 14 bases. This CDR3 spans 13 amino acids. The CDR3 spells CAIRNQGWDGYTF. The CDR3 DNA reads TGTGCCATCAGAAATCAGGGGTGGGATGGCTACACCTTC.

The chain employs TRBV4-3 and TRBJ2-2, with D perhaps matching TRBD1 or TRBD2 (5 bases each). Germline V gene lookup returns CDR1 LGHNA and CDR2 YSLEER. This CDR3 has 14 residues. V was pared by 4 bases and J by 4 bases, with 10 bases between. The CDR3 DNA follows: TGCGCCAGCAGCCTCAGTGGGGGCACCGGGGAGCTGTTTTTT. Encoded protein: CASSLSGGTGELFF.

This clone was detected a few times. V gene TRBV21-1 combines with J gene TRBJ2-7; whether TRBD2, the table's D call, matches the DNA was not checked. TRBV21-1 is given as a pseudogene. This CDR3 has 16 amino acids. CDR3 region: CASSKDDSGRYHEQYF. The CDR3 DNA follows: TGTGCCAGCAGCAAAGATGATAGCGGGAGGTACCACGAGCAGTACTTC.

This chain links TRBV28 with TRBJ2-5; D unresolved. There are 13 residues in the CDR3. Germline assignment: CDR1 MDHEN and CDR2 SYDVKM. Trimming left V 5 bases short and J 2 bases short, with 9 bases between. The CDR3 region has the DNA TGTGCCAGCAGTCAACCGAATCAAGAGACCCAGTACTTC. Its translation is CASSQPNQETQYF.

In its sample, this clone was seen a few times. The chain links TRBV7-9 to TRBJ1-1, with a possible D match to TRBD1 (5 bases). Germline V CDR1 and CDR2: SEHNR, FQNEAQ (reference sequence). Trimming shortened V by 4 bases and J by 8 bases, and 14 bases separated the two germline ends. The CDR3 totals 13 residues. CDR3 in amino acids: CASSSGMEREAFF. DNA of the CDR3: TGTGCCAGCAGCTCAGGGATGGAAAGGGAAGCTTTCTTT.

A few counts support this clone. At one of its ends the junction is not consistent with the germline gene, which may arise from a read error. V usage is TRBV6-6 and J usage is TRBJ2-1, with TRBD1 identical over 9 bases. Germline V gives CDR1 MNHNY, CDR2 SVGAGI (reference sequence). CDR3 size: 13 residues. CDR3 sequence (DNA): TGTGCCATCAGTCAGGGACAGGGCGATGAGCAGTTCTTC. Translated, it gives CAISQGQGDEQFF.

The chain links TRBV6-5 to TRBJ2-2; D gene unclear. CDR1 MNHEY and CDR2 SVGAGI come from the germline V gene. With 3 bases removed from V and 6 bases from J, the gap between germline ends came to 8 bases. The CDR3 extends over 13 amino acids. The CDR3 DNA sequence: TGTGCCAGCAGTTATTGGAAAGCCGGGGAGCTGTTTTTT. Amino acid sequence: CASSYWKAGELFF.